This is a list of T cell receptor beta chains from one sample in a study of TIL therapy for anti-PD-1-resistant metastatic lung cancer. Only in-frame clones appear in the TCRdb table, and some are missing; sequencing was by immunoSEQ multiplex PCR. The table has 45,000 to 60,000 clones, approximately 70% seen once; the top ten hold roughly 5.6%. The source material was tumor tissue, sampled at baseline. The receptors shown here come from a person between 30 and 79 years old with non-small cell lung cancer. Both conserved end residues are part of each CDR3. The D gene is left open where the match is weak. Size is stated for part of the rows, as once, few or many counts, or as a class when the clone is expanded.

V gene	D gene	clone size	J gene	CDR3 DNA	CDR3 protein
TRBV29-1	.	once	TRBJ1-2	TGCAGCGGTGGGGTCGGGGGCTCTAACTATGGCTACACCTTC	CSGGVGGSNYGYTF
TRBV7-9	.	.	TRBJ2-7	TGTGCCAGCAGCTTTGGGCACGAGCAGTACTTC	CASSFGHEQYF
TRBV7-6	.	few	TRBJ1-1	TGTGCCAGCAGCTTAGATTTGAACACTGAAGCTTTCTTT	CASSLDLNTEAFF
TRBV19	.	.	TRBJ2-7	TGTGCCAGTAGTATTTGGAGGGGGGACTACGAGCAGTACTTC	CASSIWRGDYEQYF
TRBV7-2	TRBD1	.	TRBJ2-7	TGTGCCAGCCGACAGGGTACCTACGAGCAGTACTTC	CASRQGTYEQYF
TRBV6-1	.	.	TRBJ2-2	TGTGCCAGCAGTGACCCTCGGCTTGGGCAGTCGAACACCGGGGAGCTGTTTTTT	CASSDPRLGQSNTGELFF
TRBV11-2	.	.	TRBJ2-1	TGTGCCAGCAGCCTAGCCGGGTGGCCCTACAATGAGCAGTTCTTC	CASSLAGWPYNEQFF
TRBV28	TRBD2	.	TRBJ2-2	TGTGCCAGCAGTCCTATAGCGGGAGGGCCCGGGGAGCTGTTTTTT	CASSPIAGGPGELFF
TRBV11-3	TRBD1	few	TRBJ2-2	TGTGCCAGCAGCTCCGGACAGGGTGGCGGGGAGCTGTTTTTT	CASSSGQGGGELFF
TRBV19	TRBD2	few	TRBJ2-3	TGTGCCAGTAAGGGACTAGACTACACAGATACGCAGTATTTT	CASKGLDYTDTQYF
TRBV19	.	.	TRBJ1-1	TGTGCCAGTAGCGCCAGGGTCAGCGGTAACACTGAAGCTTTCTTT	CASSARVSGNTEAFF
TRBV11-2	TRBD1	.	TRBJ2-1	TGTGCCAGCAGCCCGGCAGGGACAGGGCTTGGGTCCTACAATGAGCAGTTCTTC	CASSPAGTGLGSYNEQFF
TRBV23-1	TRBD1	.	TRBJ2-7	TGCGCCAGCAGTCAATCAGGAGCGGACAGGGAACACGAGCAGTACTTC	CASSQSGADREHEQYF
TRBV28	TRBD1	.	TRBJ1-2	TGTGCCAGCAGTCCCGGGACAGGGGGCCTACTTTCTTATGGCTACACCTTC	CASSPGTGGLLSYGYTF
TRBV2	.	few	TRBJ1-1	TGTGCCAGCAGTCTCCGACAGGAAGCTTTCTTT	CASSLRQEAFF
TRBV2	TRBD1	.	TRBJ1-5	TGTGCCAGCAGTGAATGGGACAGGGGCAATCAGCCCCAGCATTTT	CASSEWDRGNQPQHF
TRBV2	.	few	TRBJ1-3	TGTGCCAGCAGTGAAGCGTCCCAGATCTCTGGAAACACCATATATTTT	CASSEASQISGNTIYF
TRBV29-1	.	.	TRBJ2-2	TGCAGCACTCGATCCCCGAACACCGGGGAGCTGTTTTTT	CSTRSPNTGELFF
TRBV6-1	TRBD2	.	TRBJ2-2	TGTGCCAGCAGTGAAGCCGGGGGAGGGCCCGGGCTCGGGGAGCTGTTTTTT	CASSEAGGGPGLGELFF
TRBV6-5	.	once	TRBJ1-5	TGTGCCAGCGGTTTGGGGGGAACCTATAGCAATCAGCCCCAGCATTTT	CASGLGGTYSNQPQHF
TRBV5-1	TRBD1	.	TRBJ2-6	TGCGCCAGCAGCCCGGACAGGACTGTCTCTGGGGCCAACGTCCTGACTTTC	CASSPDRTVSGANVLTF
TRBV19	.	.	TRBJ2-7	TGTGCCAGTAGCAACGACAGATCCTACGAGCAGTACTTC	CASSNDRSYEQYF
TRBV5-4	.	.	TRBJ1-4	TGTGCCAGCAGCTTGGATTCGAAGGAAAAACTGTTTTTT	CASSLDSKEKLFF
TRBV11-3	.	.	TRBJ2-1	TGTGCCAGCAGCTTAGGTACCGCGGCTGAGCAGTTCTTC	CASSLGTAAEQFF
TRBV27	TRBD2	few	TRBJ2-7	TGTGCCAGCTGTTCGGGAGCCGAACCGGGACTATGCTACGAGCAGTACTTC	CASCSGAEPGLCYEQYF
TRBV28	.	.	TRBJ1-5	TGTGCCAGCAGTTTACAGGGGATGGGGTTTGATCAGCCCCAGCATTTT	CASSLQGMGFDQPQHF
TRBV2	TRBD2	.	TRBJ2-7	TGTGCCAGCGCCGCGGCTATAGGGACTAGCGGGTGGTACGAGCAGTACTTC	CASAAAIGTSGWYEQYF
TRBV20-1	.	once	TRBJ2-3	TGCAGTGCTAGAGCCGGGACTGCGGGGTATTTT	CSARAGTAGYF
TRBV5-1	.	.	TRBJ1-3	TGCGCCAGCAGCTTGGTATTTCAGGGCTACTCTGGAAACACCATATATTTT	CASSLVFQGYSGNTIYF
TRBV2	TRBD1	.	TRBJ2-5	TGTGCCAGCAGTTGGGACAGGAAAGAGACCCAGTACTTC	CASSWDRKETQYF
TRBV19	.	once	TRBJ2-1	TGTGCCAGTAGTATGGGGGGATACAATGAGCAGTTCTTC	CASSMGGYNEQFF
TRBV6-5	.	.	TRBJ1-6	TGTGCCAGCAGTTACTCACACGGGGGCCGTAATTCACCCCTCCACTTT	CASSYSHGGRNSPLHF
TRBV2	.	.	TRBJ2-1	TGTGCCAGCAGTGAGGCGGGCGGCGAGGTCTACAATGAGCAGTTCTTC	CASSEAGGEVYNEQFF
TRBV6-6	.	.	TRBJ1-5	TGTGCCAGCAGCACGACACACCTTAGCAATCAGCCCCAGCATTTT	CASSTTHLSNQPQHF
TRBV5-4	.	.	TRBJ1-3	TGTGCCAGCAGCCCCCGAGGTCTAGGGACTGGAAACACCATATATTTT	CASSPRGLGTGNTIYF
TRBV14	.	.	TRBJ1-3	TGTGCCAGCAGCCAAGTGCGTACAGCGGGAAACACCATATATTTT	CASSQVRTAGNTIYF
TRBV5-1	TRBD1	.	TRBJ2-1	TGCGCCAGCAGCTTGGAGGGACAGGGGAATGAGCAGTTCTTC	CASSLEGQGNEQFF
TRBV6-5	.	.	TRBJ2-2	TGTGCCAGCAGTTACGGGCGGGGGCACACCGGGGAGCTGTTTTTT	CASSYGRGHTGELFF
TRBV5-1	.	.	TRBJ2-2	TGCGCCAGCAGCCTCCGGGACGGGAACACCGGGGAGCTGTTTTTT	CASSLRDGNTGELFF
TRBV6-6	.	.	TRBJ1-3	TGTGCCAGCAGTTCCGCCGGGGGCTCTGGAAACACCATATATTTT	CASSSAGGSGNTIYF
TRBV6-6	.	many	TRBJ1-1	TGTGCCAGCACCCGAGGCGTGATGGACACTGAAGCTTTCTTT	CASTRGVMDTEAFF
TRBV5-1	TRBD2	.	TRBJ2-1	TGCGCCAGCAGCAGGACTAGCGGGGGGCACAATGAGCAGTTCTTC	CASSRTSGGHNEQFF
TRBV5-6	.	.	TRBJ1-2	TGTGCCAGCAGCCTTGGAGAGGAACTCTATGGCTACACCTTC	CASSLGEELYGYTF
TRBV6-6	TRBD2	.	TRBJ2-1	TGTGCCAGCAGACAACCGGGACTAGGCAACAATGAGCAGTTCTTC	CASRQPGLGNNEQFF
TRBV5-4	.	.	TRBJ1-2	TGTGCCAGCAGCTTGGACAGCTCATATGGCTACACCTTC	CASSLDSSYGYTF
TRBV5-1	.	large	TRBJ1-4	TGCGCCAGCCGATCAGGGATTGCAACTAATGAAAAACTGTTTTTT	CASRSGIATNEKLFF
TRBV5-1	TRBD2	.	TRBJ2-7	TGCGCCAGCAGCACCTTGGGGGGGAAGTCCTACGAGCAGTACTTC	CASSTLGGKSYEQYF
TRBV5-1	TRBD1	.	TRBJ1-2	TGCGCCAGCAGCTACAATCGGGACAGCCCCTTACAAGGCTACACCTTC	CASSYNRDSPLQGYTF
TRBV6-1	TRBD2	.	TRBJ2-3	TGTGCCAGCAGTGAAACGGGACTAGCGGGAAAGGTTTCAGATACGCAGTATTTT	CASSETGLAGKVSDTQYF
TRBV29-1	.	few	TRBJ1-1	TGCAGCGCCTCCGGAGAGTACACTGAAGCTTTCTTT	CSASGEYTEAFF
TRBV19	TRBD1	.	TRBJ2-5	TGTGCCAGTAGTATATGGGCAGGGGGCTTGCAAGAGACCCAGTACTTC	CASSIWAGGLQETQYF
TRBV4-2	.	.	TRBJ2-7	TGTGCCAGCAGCCTTGGGGGAGCTGGGATCGAGCAGTACTTC	CASSLGGAGIEQYF
TRBV11-2	TRBD1	.	TRBJ1-5	TGTGCCAGCAGCTTAGGGACAGGGCGCATTGGTCAGCCCCAGCATTTT	CASSLGTGRIGQPQHF
TRBV6-5	.	few	TRBJ2-7	TGTGCCAACCCACAGGGTGAGGAGAGCGAGCAGTACTTC	CANPQGEESEQYF
TRBV19	.	.	TRBJ2-2	TGTGCCAGTACCTACCAGTGGGGCCAGGGACGGGGAACCGGGGAGCTGTTTTTT	CASTYQWGQGRGTGELFF
TRBV7-9	.	.	TRBJ2-7	TGTGCCAGCACCATAGGATCACCCTCTTACGAGCAGTACTTC	CASTIGSPSYEQYF
TRBV6-5	TRBD1	.	TRBJ2-5	TGTGCCAGCAGTTACCAGGGGGCGCGCGCAGAGACCCAGTACTTC	CASSYQGARAETQYF